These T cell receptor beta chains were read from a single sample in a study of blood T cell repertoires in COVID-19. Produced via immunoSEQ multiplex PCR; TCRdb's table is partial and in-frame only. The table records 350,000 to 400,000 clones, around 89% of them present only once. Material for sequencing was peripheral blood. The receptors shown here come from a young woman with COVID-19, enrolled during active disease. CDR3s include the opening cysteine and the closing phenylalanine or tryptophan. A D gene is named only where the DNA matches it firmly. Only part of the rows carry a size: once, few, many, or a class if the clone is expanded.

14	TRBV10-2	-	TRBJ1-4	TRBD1	CASRQTGGNEKLFF	TGCGCCAGCAGGCAGACAGGGGGTAATGAAAAACTGTTTTTT
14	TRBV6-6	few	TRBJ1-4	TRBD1	CASSRQGVEEKLFF	TGTGCCAGCAGTCGACAGGGGGTGGAGGAAAAACTGTTTTTT
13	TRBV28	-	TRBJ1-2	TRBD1	CASSSGQGSGYTF	TGTGCCAGCAGTTCGGGACAGGGCTCGGGCTACACCTTC
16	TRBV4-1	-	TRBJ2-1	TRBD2	CASSQLAGGPGGEQFF	TGCGCCAGCAGCCAGTTAGCGGGAGGGCCGGGAGGGGAGCAGTTCTTC
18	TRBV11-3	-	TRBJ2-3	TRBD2	CASSLAPGLASSTDTQYF	TGTGCCAGCAGCTTAGCCCCTGGACTAGCCTCTAGCACAGATACGCAGTATTTT
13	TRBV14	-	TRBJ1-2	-	CASSQVPGEGYTF	TGTGCCAGCAGCCAAGTCCCGGGGGAGGGCTACACCTTC
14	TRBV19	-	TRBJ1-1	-	CASSIQPLSAEAFF	TGTGCCAGTAGTATTCAGCCCCTGAGCGCTGAAGCTTTCTTT
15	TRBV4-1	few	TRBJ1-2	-	CASSQTGQTIYGYTF	TGCGCCAGCAGCCAAACCGGACAGACCATCTATGGCTACACCTTC
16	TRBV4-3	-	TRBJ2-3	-	CASSQGFGSPGDTQYF	TGCGCCAGCAGCCAAGGTTTCGGGTCCCCGGGGGATACGCAGTATTTT
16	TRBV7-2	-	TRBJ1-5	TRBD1	CASSLWKAGGSQPQHF	TGTGCCAGCAGCTTATGGAAGGCAGGGGGTTCTCAGCCCCAGCATTTT